This T cell receptor beta chain derives from a study of shared clonotypes between healthy human individuals. Broader study findings: A few donors had roughly 5% of their naive CD4 clonotypes in common.

Authors' analysis steps: Filtering differed, since immunoSEQ gave only junction sequences and no quality scores. Produced via immunoSEQ multiplex PCR; TCRdb's table is partial and in-frame only. V, J and clone size are those of that table, while D and trimming were read from the DNA. The table includes some 800,000 clones, nearly 95% detected once. The naive CD8 fraction comprised CD45RO-negative cells positively selected for CCR7 and excluded terminally differentiated effector memory CD45RA+ cells. This clone has more than one count but fewer than ten. No antigen is known for it. Germline V gives CDR1 MNHEY, CDR2 SMNVEV (reference sequence). V lost 5 bases and J lost 0, with 8 bases in between. This CDR3 contains 14 residues.

Input material: naive CD8+ T cells sorted from blood. The sequence was collected from a man in his thirties or forties in good health. The chain uses TRBV27 and TRBJ1-5, with D maybe TRBD1 (5 bases). The CDR3 nucleotides read TGTGCCAGCAGTCGGGGGATTAGCAATCAGCCCCAGCATTTT. This sequence encodes CASSRGISNQPQHF.